Sequencing of this TCR beta chain was carried out in a study of T cell changes during pregnancy in multiple sclerosis. The table came from immunoSEQ multiplex PCR; TCRdb's copy has only in-frame clones and leaves some out. In the table there are roughly 48,000 clones, 85% to 95% of which are singletons. This clone was picked up a small number of times. V lost 3 bases, J lost 7 bases, and 3 bases stayed unmatched. Germline V gene data show CDR1 as GTSNPN and CDR2 as SVGIG (reference sequence). The CDR3 is 12 amino acids. This receptor was obtained from a female donor in good health, enrolled as a control in a pregnancy study. Material: CD4+ T cells from peripheral blood mononuclear cells, obtained in the second trimester of pregnancy. The J gene is TRBJ1-5, the V gene TRBV30; 7 nucleotides line up with TRBD1. This CDR3 is CAWRQGNQPQHF. CDR3 coding DNA: TGTGCCTGGAGACAGGGGAACCAGCCCCAGCATTTT.